The clone carrying this TCR beta chain came up a few times. Its target is unknown. The data were taken from a study of T-cell reconstitution after alpha-beta-depleted transplantation in children. Overall study results and limits: T-cell counts and diversity at one year following transplant were attributed mainly to newly produced T cells. There were some patients whose high TCRbeta diversity at day 60 came from surviving recipient T cells and thymic progenitors. Expanded graft clones, several hundred of them, were reportedly the source of alpha-beta T cells about two months after transplant.

The TCRbeta library was prepared with unique molecular identifiers. From the PCR reads, TCRdb called clonotypes with MiXCR, one entry per CDR3 protein. The repertoire has roughly 570,000 distinct CDR3 sequences, 25% to 30% of them found once; the top ten carry around a third. Looked up from germline, CDR1 is ENHRY and CDR2 is SYGVKD. The V end was cut by 2 bases, the J end by 5 bases, with 9 bases between. This CDR3 is built from 13 residues. This clonotype was obtained from a boy younger than two with Wiskott-Aldrich syndrome, due to receive a stem cell transplant. Source: PBMCs, taken before TCRalphabeta/CD19-depleted stem cell transplant. The V gene is TRBV10-3, the J gene TRBJ2-5; D gene uncertain. Here the CDR3 DNA reads TGTGCCATCAGTGAGAACAGAGATGAGACCCAGTACTTC. Protein: CAISENRDETQYF.